This T cell receptor beta chain stems from a study of blood T cells in healthy people across ages. This clonotype has just a few counts. Primed by a sample-barcoded 5' primer and a J-beta primer mix, a second PCR proceeded for about 7 to 12 cycles. One entry per CDR3 protein, called by TCRdb with MiXCR from the 5' RACE reads. The sample lists about 650,000 distinct CDR3 sequences; 32% were seen once. J was trimmed by 7 bases and V by 6 bases; bases with no gene match: 6. Per germline, CDR1 SGHVS and CDR2 FQNEAQ. This CDR3 has 14 amino acids. The receptor was isolated from a woman of 80 years or more in good health. This chain uses TRBV7-8 with TRBJ1-5; 10 nucleotides match TRBD1. Material for sequencing was blood. The CDR3 spells CASRADRGVQPQHF. CDR3 nucleotides: TGTGCCAGCAGGGCGGACAGGGGGGTGCAGCCCCAGCATTTT.